The 2 T cell receptor beta chains listed next were all sequenced from one sample in a study of control samples from healthy donors and cancer patients. Some clones are missing from TCRdb's copy, which holds only in-frame ones; the method was immunoSEQ multiplex PCR. Among some 250,000 clones listed, over 75% were seen once. The specimen sequenced was PBMCs. These receptors came from a woman aged 60-75 years with lung cancer.

This chain links TRBV3-1 (or the pseudogene TRBV3-2) with TRBJ2-4; the match to TRBD1 covers 8 bases. V lost 5 bases and J lost 6; bases outside the gene matches: 9. CDR3 length: 15 residues. CDR1 LGHDT and CDR2 YNNKEL come from the germline V gene (reference sequence). The CDR3 loop reads CASSYLQGAANIQYF. The CDR3 bases are TGTGCCAGCAGCTATTTGCAGGGGGCGGCAAACATTCAGTACTTC.

V and J are TRBV10-1 and TRBJ1-1; D is unclear. Germline CDR1 WNHNN, CDR2 SYGVQD (reference sequence). V was clipped by 3 bases and J by 1 base, with 6 bases between them. The CDR3 runs to 13 residues. The CDR3 DNA reads TGCGCCAGCAGTGAAACAGCGAACACTGAAGCTTTCTTT. Its translation: CASSETANTEAFF.